This is a list of T cell receptor beta chains from one sample in a study of cytomegalovirus exposure and HLA in healthy donors. Generated by immunoSEQ multiplex PCR, the TCRdb table keeps only in-frame clones and is missing some. The sample has some 150,000 clones, 75% to 85% seen once; the top ten hold roughly 0.76%. Sample: PBMCs. These receptor sequences come from a female donor in good health and CMV-seronegative. The CDR3 runs from the conserved cysteine through the conserved F or W. D genes are given only for firm matches. Expanded clones get a size class; other rows say once, few or many, or leave the size out.

cdr3_aa cdr3_nt j_call cdr3_length v_call clone_size d_call
CASSARQGHNEQYF TGTGCCAGCAGCGCCCGACAGGGGCATAACGAGCAGTACTTC TRBJ2-7 14 TRBV9 few TRBD1
CASSFREVGTEAFF TGTGCCAGCAGCTTCAGGGAGGTGGGCACTGAAGCTTTCTTT TRBJ1-1 14 TRBV11-1 - -
CASSSGQGWGYGYTF TGTGCCAGCAGCTCCGGACAGGGGTGGGGGTATGGCTACACCTTC TRBJ1-2 15 TRBV13 - TRBD1
CATSDRVYGYTF TGTGCCACCTCGGACAGGGTGTATGGCTACACCTTC TRBJ1-2 12 TRBV6-5 - TRBD1
CASSPTSGKLNEQFF TGTGCCAGCAGTCCGACTAGCGGGAAACTGAATGAGCAGTTCTTC TRBJ2-1 15 TRBV6-6 - TRBD2
CASSLGWGVNTEAFF TGTGCCAGCAGCTTAGGTTGGGGAGTGAACACTGAAGCTTTCTTT TRBJ1-1 15 TRBV11-2 few -
CASSLNGGEETQYF TGCGCCAGCAGCTTGAATGGGGGGGAAGAGACCCAGTACTTC TRBJ2-5 14 TRBV5-1 - TRBD2
CASSPQTGMVTGELFF TGCGCCAGCAGCCCCCAGACAGGGATGGTCACCGGGGAGCTGTTTTTT TRBJ2-2 16 TRBV4-3 once TRBD1
CASSSRNPTGNYGYTF TGTGCCAGCAGTTCCCGAAACCCGACGGGAAACTATGGCTACACCTTC TRBJ1-2 16 TRBV6-6 - -
CASSSGLAGGNTDTQYF TGTGCCAGCAGCTCGGGACTAGCGGGGGGGAACACAGATACGCAGTATTTT TRBJ2-3 17 TRBV11-3 - TRBD2
CASSHTTGTGRLLEAFF TGCGCCAGCAGCCACACCACCGGGACAGGGAGACTCCTTGAAGCTTTCTTT TRBJ1-1 17 TRBV4-1 - TRBD1
CACNSNTGELFF TGTGCCTGCAATAGTAACACCGGGGAGCTGTTTTTT TRBJ2-2 12 TRBV10-3 once -
CASSLGDRGAKNIQYF TGTGCCAGCAGCTTAGGGGACAGGGGTGCCAAAAACATTCAGTACTTC TRBJ2-4 16 TRBV11-1 - TRBD1
CATSRDRGLEQYF TGTGCCACCAGCAGAGATCGAGGGCTCGAGCAGTACTTC TRBJ2-7 13 TRBV15 few -
CASSSGQGAGEQYF TGCGCCAGCAGCTCCGGACAGGGGGCTGGGGAGCAGTACTTC TRBJ2-7 14 TRBV5-1 - TRBD1
CASSSQGPPRAEAFF TGTGCCAGCAGTTCACAGGGACCCCCTAGGGCAGAAGCTTTCTTT TRBJ1-1 15 TRBV28 - -
CASSSTSGTWETQYF TGTGCCAGCAGCTCTACTAGCGGGACATGGGAGACCCAGTACTTC TRBJ2-5 15 TRBV11-3 few TRBD2
CASSSRGTGKLAGNTIYF TGTGCCAGCAGCTCCCGCGGGACAGGGAAATTGGCTGGAAACACCATATATTTT TRBJ1-3 18 TRBV7-2 - TRBD1
CASSLGRQGMKNTEAFF TGTGCCAGCAGCTTAGGACGGCAGGGGATGAAGAACACTGAAGCTTTCTTT TRBJ1-1 17 TRBV7-2 few -
CASGDRGGNTEAFF TGTGCCAGTGGGGACAGGGGGGGGAACACTGAAGCTTTCTTT TRBJ1-1 14 TRBV25-1 once TRBD1
CASSFFRLAGVDEQFF TGTGCCAGCAGCTTCTTTCGACTAGCGGGAGTAGATGAGCAGTTCTTC TRBJ2-1 16 TRBV5-4 - TRBD2
CASSFALPSQPQHF TGTGCCAGCAGTTTCGCCCTCCCCAGTCAGCCCCAGCATTTT TRBJ1-5 14 TRBV6-1 - -
CASSIPGDAGTGELFF TGTGCCAGCAGTATCCCCGGGGATGCGGGCACCGGGGAGCTGTTTTTT TRBJ2-2 16 TRBV27 - -
CAISESSGRAYEQYF TGTGCCATCAGTGAGTCTAGCGGGAGGGCCTACGAGCAGTACTTC TRBJ2-7 15 TRBV10-3 - TRBD2
CASSQEEIGPFSRTGELFF TGTGCCAGCAGCCAAGAAGAGATCGGTCCGTTTTCCCGTACCGGGGAGCTGTTTTTT TRBJ2-2 19 TRBV4-2 - -
CASSSHLDRVSFF TGTGCCAGCAGCTCCCACCTTGACAGAGTTTCCTTCTTC TRBJ2-7 13 TRBV7-6 - -
CASGKQGVAGELFF TGTGCCAGCGGAAAACAGGGAGTGGCCGGGGAGCTGTTTTTT TRBJ2-2 14 TRBV6-5 - -
CASSWGWGRTGELFF TGTGCCAGCAGCTGGGGTTGGGGCCGCACCGGGGAGCTGTTTTTT TRBJ2-2 15 TRBV11-1 - -
CASSSSGGSGNEQFF TGTGCCAGCAGTTCTAGCGGGGGGTCGGGAAATGAGCAGTTCTTC TRBJ2-1 15 TRBV6-5 - TRBD2
CASSYTGFLRSYEQYF TGTGCCAGCAGCTATACAGGTTTCCTACGCTCCTACGAGCAGTACTTC TRBJ2-7 16 TRBV5-6 once -
CASSPGGGSYEQYF TGTGCCAGTTCCCCAGGGGGCGGGAGTTACGAGCAGTACTTC TRBJ2-7 14 TRBV18 - -
CAKSTGENTEAFF TGTGCCAAATCGACAGGGGAAAACACTGAAGCTTTCTTT TRBJ1-1 13 TRBV2 - TRBD1
CANSLHQGLSSYNSPLHF TGTGCCAACAGCTTACATCAGGGATTGAGCTCCTATAATTCACCCCTCCACTTT TRBJ1-6 18 TRBV7-7 once -
CASRRAFTSTDTQYF TGTGCCAGCAGGAGGGCTTTTACTAGCACAGATACGCAGTATTTT TRBJ2-3 15 TRBV6-5 - -
CASSPGTSTGRTDTQYF TGTGCCAGCAGTCCGGGGACTAGCACGGGAAGGACAGATACGCAGTATTTT TRBJ2-3 17 TRBV11-3 - TRBD2
CASSSTREGTSGGTSSYNEQFF TGCGCCAGCAGCTCCACACGGGAAGGAACTAGCGGGGGGACTAGCTCCTACAATGAGCAGTTCTTC TRBJ2-1 22 TRBV5-1 - TRBD2
CAYLQLNYGCTF - TRBJ1-2 12 TRBV28 once -
CASSQGGANYGNTIYF TGTGCCAGCTCACAAGGGGGCGCAAATTATGGAAACACCATATATTTT TRBJ1-3 16 TRBV18 few TRBD1
CASSVVQTFTEAFF TGTGCCAGCAGCGTAGTTCAGACATTTACTGAAGCTTTCTTT TRBJ1-1 14 TRBV9 - -
CSVALRGLSTDTQYF TGCAGCGTTGCCCTCCGGGGACTAAGCACAGATACGCAGTATTTT TRBJ2-3 15 TRBV29-1 - TRBD2
CASSLYETQYF TGTGCCAGCAGCTTATATGAGACCCAGTACTTC TRBJ2-5 11 TRBV5-4 - -
CASSQSGGYYNEQFF TGTGCCAGCAGTCAAAGTGGCGGATACTACAATGAGCAGTTCTTC TRBJ2-1 15 TRBV6-5 - -
CASSQFEGLAGANEQYF TGTGCCAGCAGCCAATTCGAGGGACTAGCGGGAGCCAACGAGCAGTACTTC TRBJ2-7 17 TRBV14 - TRBD2
CALKRGNTGELFF TGTGCCTTAAAGCGGGGCAACACCGGGGAGCTGTTTTTT TRBJ2-2 13 TRBV30 - TRBD2
CASSQGLAGNTQYF TGTGCCAGCAGTCAAGGACTAGCGGGAAATACGCAGTATTTT TRBJ2-3 14 TRBV6-5 few TRBD2
CASRPPGQGYTF TGTGCCAGCAGGCCACCAGGGCAGGGCTACACCTTC TRBJ1-2 12 TRBV7-2 - -
CASSLNAGQETQYF TGTGCCAGCAGCTTAAATGCCGGCCAAGAGACCCAGTACTTC TRBJ2-5 14 TRBV7-2 - -
CASSQVSGQRHGYTF TGCGCCAGCAGCCAAGTCTCAGGACAGCGGCATGGCTACACCTTC TRBJ1-2 15 TRBV4-1 - -